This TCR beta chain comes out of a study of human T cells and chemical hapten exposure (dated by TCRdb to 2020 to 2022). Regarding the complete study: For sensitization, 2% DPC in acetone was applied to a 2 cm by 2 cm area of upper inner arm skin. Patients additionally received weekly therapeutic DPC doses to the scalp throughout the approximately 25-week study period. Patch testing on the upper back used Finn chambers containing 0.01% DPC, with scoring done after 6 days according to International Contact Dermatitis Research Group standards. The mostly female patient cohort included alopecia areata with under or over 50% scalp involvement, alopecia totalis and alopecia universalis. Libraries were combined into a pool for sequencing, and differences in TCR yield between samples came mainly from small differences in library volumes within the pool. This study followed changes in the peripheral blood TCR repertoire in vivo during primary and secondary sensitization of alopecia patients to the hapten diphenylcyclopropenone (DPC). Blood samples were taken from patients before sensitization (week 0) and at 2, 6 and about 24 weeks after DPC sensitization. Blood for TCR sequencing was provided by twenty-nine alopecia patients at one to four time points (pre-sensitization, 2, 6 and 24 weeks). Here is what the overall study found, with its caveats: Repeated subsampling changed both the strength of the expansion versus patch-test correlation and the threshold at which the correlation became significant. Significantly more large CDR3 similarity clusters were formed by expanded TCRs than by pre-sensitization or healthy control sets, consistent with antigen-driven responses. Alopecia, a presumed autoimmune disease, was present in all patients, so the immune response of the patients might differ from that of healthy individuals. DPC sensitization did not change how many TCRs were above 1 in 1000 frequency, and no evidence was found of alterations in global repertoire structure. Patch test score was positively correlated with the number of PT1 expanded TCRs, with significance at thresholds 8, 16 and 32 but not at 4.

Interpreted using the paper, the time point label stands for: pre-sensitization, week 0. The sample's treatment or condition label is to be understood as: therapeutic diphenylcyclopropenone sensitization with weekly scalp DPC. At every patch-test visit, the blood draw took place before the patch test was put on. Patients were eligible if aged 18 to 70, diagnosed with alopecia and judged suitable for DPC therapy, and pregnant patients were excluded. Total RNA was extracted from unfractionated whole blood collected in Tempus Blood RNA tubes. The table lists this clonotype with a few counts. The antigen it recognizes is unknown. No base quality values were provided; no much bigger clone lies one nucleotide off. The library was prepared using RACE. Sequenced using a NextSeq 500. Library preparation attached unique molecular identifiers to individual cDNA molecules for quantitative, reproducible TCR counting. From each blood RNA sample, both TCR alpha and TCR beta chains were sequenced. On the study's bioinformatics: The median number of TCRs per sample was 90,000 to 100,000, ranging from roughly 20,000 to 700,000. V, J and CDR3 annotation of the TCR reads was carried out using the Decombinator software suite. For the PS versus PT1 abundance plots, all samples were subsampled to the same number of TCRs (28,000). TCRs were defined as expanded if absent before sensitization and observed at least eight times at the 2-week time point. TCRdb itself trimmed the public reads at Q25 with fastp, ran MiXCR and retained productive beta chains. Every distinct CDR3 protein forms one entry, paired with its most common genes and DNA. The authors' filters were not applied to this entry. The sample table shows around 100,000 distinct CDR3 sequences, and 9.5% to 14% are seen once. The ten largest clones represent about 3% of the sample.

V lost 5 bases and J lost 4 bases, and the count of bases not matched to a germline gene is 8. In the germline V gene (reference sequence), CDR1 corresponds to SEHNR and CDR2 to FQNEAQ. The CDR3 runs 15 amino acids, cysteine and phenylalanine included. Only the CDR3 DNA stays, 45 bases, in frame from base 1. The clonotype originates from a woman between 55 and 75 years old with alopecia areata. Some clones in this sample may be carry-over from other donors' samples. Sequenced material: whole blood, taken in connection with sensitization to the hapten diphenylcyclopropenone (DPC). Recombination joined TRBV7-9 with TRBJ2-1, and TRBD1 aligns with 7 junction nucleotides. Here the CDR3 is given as CASSPIGGGYNEQFF. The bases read TGTGCCAGCAGCCCGATAGGGGGCGGTTACAATGAGCAGTTCTTC.